The clone carrying this T cell receptor (beta chain) came up a few times. Its antigen is as yet unknown. As every portion of the isolated RNA was reverse transcribed, the sequencing read expressed TCRB transcripts. TCRdb's copy holds only in-frame clones and misses some; the assay was immunoSEQ multiplex PCR. The profile shows roughly 45,000 clones, approximately 51% of them singletons. This specimen comes from a study of beta chain features in type 1 diabetes. Overall study: On cell yields, gender and age, patients and healthy donors were similar. Study-wide results and caveats: VDJ junctions from patients with type 1 diabetes contained fewer insertions and more deletions.

The clonotype originates from a woman aged 25 to 39 in good health. Input material: stem cell memory CD4+ T cells from blood.

The CDR3 loop reads CSVDSGQGDEQYF. The DNA for the CDR3 is TGCAGCGTTGACTCTGGACAGGGAGACGAGCAGTACTTC. The rearrangement uses TRBV29-1 and TRBJ2-7, with 8 nucleotides matching TRBD1. Looked up from germline, CDR1 is SQVTM and CDR2 is ANQGSEA. V shed 3 bases, J shed 5 bases, and the junction held 6 bases outside the gene matches. There are 13 residues in the CDR3.